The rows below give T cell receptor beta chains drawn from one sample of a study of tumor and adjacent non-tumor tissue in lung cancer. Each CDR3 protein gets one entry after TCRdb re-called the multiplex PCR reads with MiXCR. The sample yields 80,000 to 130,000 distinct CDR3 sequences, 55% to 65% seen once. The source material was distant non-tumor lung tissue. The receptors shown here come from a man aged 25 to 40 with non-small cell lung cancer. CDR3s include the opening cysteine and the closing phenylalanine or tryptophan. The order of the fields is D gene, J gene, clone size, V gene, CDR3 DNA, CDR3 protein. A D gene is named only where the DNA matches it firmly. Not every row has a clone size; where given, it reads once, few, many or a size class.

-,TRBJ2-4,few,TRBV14,TGTGCCAGCAGCCAAGGGCAGGGGAACATTCAGTACTTC,CASSQGQGNIQYF
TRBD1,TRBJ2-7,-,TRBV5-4,TGTGGCAGCAATTTGTTTCAACAGGGGAGCGAGCAGTACTTC,CGSNLFQQGSEQYF
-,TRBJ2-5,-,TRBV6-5,TGTGCCAGCAGTGGAGGGGGCATACAAGAGACCCAGTACTTC,CASSGGGIQETQYF
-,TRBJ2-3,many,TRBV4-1,TGCGCCAGCAGCCCGATCGGGGGAGAGGGCACAGATACGCAGTATTTT,CASSPIGGEGTDTQYF
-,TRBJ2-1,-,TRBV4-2,TGTGCCAGCATCCGGTCTACTTCATCGGGGTACAGTGAGCAGTTCTTC,CASIRSTSSGYSEQFF
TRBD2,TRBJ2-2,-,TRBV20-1,TGCAGTGCTAGAGATGAAAAGCGGGGTAGCACCGGGGAGCTGTTTTTC,CSARDEKRGSTGELFF
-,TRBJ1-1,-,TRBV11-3,TGTGCCAGCACCTCCTACTATACAGTGAATACTGAAGCTTTCTTT,CASTSYYTVNTEAFF
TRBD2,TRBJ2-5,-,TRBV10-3,TGTGCCATCAAGAGGACTAGCGGGGGGGCACGAGGAGAGACCCAGTACTTC,CAIKRTSGGARGETQYF
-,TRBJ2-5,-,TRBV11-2,TGTGCCAGCAGCTTTTTTCTAAAGACCCAGTACTTC,CASSFFLKTQYF
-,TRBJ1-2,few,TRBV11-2,TGTGCCAGCAGCGGTACAGTTAACTATGGCTACACCTTC,CASSGTVNYGYTF
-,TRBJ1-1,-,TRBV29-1,TGCAGGGTGGGACGGATGAATACTGAAGCTTTCTTT,CRVGRMNTEAFF
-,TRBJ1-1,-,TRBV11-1,TGTGACAGCAGATTAAGGGGGGGGCTCGGCGCTGAAGCTCTCTTT,CDSRLRGGLGAEALF
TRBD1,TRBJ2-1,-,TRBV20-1,TGCAGTGCCCTACCGTGCGTGACAGGGAGTGCGGACGAGCAGTTCTTC,CSALPCVTGSADEQFF
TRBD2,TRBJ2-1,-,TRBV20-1,TGCAGTCCTAGGGGGACTAGCAGGAGCCCTGAGCAGTTCTTC,CSPRGTSRSPEQFF
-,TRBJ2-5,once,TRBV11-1,TGTGACAGCAGCTTAGCGATGGACAGAAAAGAGACTCAGTACTTC,CDSSLAMDRKETQYF
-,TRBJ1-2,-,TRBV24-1,TGTACCACCAGGGAAGGGAAAAACTATGGCTACACCTTC,CTTREGKNYGYTF
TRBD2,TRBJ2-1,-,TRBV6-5,TGTGCCAACAGCCAGACTAGCGGGGCCTACAATGAGCAGCTCTTC,CANSQTSGAYNEQLF
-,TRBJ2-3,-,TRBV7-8,TGTGCCAGCAGCTTAGTACCCATAGGTACCCAGTATTTT,CASSLVPIGTQYF
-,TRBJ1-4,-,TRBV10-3,TGTGCCATCAGTGAGAGGACCGAGAATGAGAAACTGTTTTTT,CAISERTENEKLFF
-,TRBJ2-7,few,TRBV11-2,TGTGCCAACAGCTTAGGCCCCGAGCAGTACTTC,CANSLGPEQYF
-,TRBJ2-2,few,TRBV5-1,TGCGCCAGCAGCTTGAATACCGGGGAGCTGTTTTTT,CASSLNTGELFF
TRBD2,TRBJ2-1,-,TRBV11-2,TGTGCCAGCAGCCCGCGCGGGGGGGAGGTTGAGCGGTTCTTC,CASSPRGGEVERFF
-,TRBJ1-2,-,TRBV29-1,TGCAGCACTTCGGACGATCGGGTGTATGGCTACACCTTT,CSTSDDRVYGYTF
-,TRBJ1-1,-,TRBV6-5,TGTGCCAGCAGCTCACTTTTTGTTCAATACACGAACTCTGAAGCTGTCTTT,CASSSLFVQYTNSEAVF